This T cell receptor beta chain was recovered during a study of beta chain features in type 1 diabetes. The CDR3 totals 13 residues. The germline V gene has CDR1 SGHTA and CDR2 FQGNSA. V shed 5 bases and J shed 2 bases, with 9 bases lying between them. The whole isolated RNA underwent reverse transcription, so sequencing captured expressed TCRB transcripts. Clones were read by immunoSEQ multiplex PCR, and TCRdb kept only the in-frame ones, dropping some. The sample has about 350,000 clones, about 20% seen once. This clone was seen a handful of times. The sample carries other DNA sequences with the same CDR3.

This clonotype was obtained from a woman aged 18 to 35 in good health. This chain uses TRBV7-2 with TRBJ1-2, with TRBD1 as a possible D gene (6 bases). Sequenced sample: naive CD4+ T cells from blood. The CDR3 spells CASSPDSNYGYTF. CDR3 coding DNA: TGTGCCAGCAGCCCGGACAGCAACTATGGCTACACCTTC.